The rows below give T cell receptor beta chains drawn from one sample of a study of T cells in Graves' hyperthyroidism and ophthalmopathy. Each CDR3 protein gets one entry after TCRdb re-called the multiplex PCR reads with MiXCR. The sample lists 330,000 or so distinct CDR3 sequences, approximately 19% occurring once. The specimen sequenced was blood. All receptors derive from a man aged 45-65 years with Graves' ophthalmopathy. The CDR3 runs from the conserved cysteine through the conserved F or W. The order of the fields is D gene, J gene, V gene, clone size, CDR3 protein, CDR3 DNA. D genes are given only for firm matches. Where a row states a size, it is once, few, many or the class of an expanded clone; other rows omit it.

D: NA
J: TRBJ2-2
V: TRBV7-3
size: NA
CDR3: CASSSTSSGELFF
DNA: TGTGCCAGCAGCTCCACTAGCTCCGGGGAGCTGTTTTTT

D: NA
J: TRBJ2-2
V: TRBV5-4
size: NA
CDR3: CASSLGRLDYTGELFF
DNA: TGTGCCAGCAGCTTGGGGAGACTAGACTACACCGGGGAGCTGTTTTTT

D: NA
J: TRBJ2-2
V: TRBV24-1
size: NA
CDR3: CATRQGPTGELFF
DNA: TGTGCCACCAGACAGGGCCCTACCGGGGAGCTGTTTTTT

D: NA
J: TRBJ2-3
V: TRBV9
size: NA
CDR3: CASSVIKRVQTTDTQYF
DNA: TGTGCCAGCAGCGTAATTAAACGGGTTCAGACCACAGATACGCAGTATTTT

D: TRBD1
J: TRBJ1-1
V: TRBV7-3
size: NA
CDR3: CASSFLGQGASEAFF
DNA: TGTGCCAGCAGCTTCTTGGGACAGGGGGCGTCTGAAGCTTTCTTT

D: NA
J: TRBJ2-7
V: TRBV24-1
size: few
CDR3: CATSDLRDFSSYEQYF
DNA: TGTGCCACCAGTGATCTCCGGGACTTCAGCTCCTACGAGCAGTACTTC

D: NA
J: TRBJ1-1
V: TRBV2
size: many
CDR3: CASTLQGLNTEAFF
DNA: TGTGCCAGCACCCTACAGGGTTTGAACACTGAAGCTTTCTTT

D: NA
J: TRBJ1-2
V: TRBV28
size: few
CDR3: CASTQQQLDGYTF
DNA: TGTGCCAGCACCCAACAGCAGTTGGACGGCTACACCTTC

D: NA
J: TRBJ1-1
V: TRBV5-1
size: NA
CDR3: CASRTGNLHTEAFF
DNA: TGCGCCAGCAGAACAGGGAACTTGCACACTGAAGCTTTCTTT

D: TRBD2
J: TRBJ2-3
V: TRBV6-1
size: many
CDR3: CASSEYRTSGTSTDTQYF
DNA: TGTGCCAGCAGTGAATACCGGACTAGCGGCACTAGCACAGATACGCAGTATTTT

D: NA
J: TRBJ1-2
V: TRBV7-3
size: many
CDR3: CASSPGTVANYGYTF
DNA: TGTGCCAGCAGCCCTGGGACGGTAGCTAACTATGGCTACACCTTC

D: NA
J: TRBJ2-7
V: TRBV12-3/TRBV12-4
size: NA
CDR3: CAGSREGTHSYEQYF
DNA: TGTGCCGGCAGCCGTGAAGGGACTCACTCCTACGAGCAGTACTTC

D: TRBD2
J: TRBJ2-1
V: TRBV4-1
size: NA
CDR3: CASSRTWVAGGLYNEQFF
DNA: TGCGCCAGCAGCCGCACCTGGGTAGCGGGAGGGCTCTACAATGAGCAGTTCTTC

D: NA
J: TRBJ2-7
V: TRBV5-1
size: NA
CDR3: CASSLVVGTYSYEQYF
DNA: TGCGCCAGCAGCTTGGTGGTGGGGACATACTCCTACGAGCAGTACTTC

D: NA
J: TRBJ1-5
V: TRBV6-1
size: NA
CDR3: CASSFNGANQPQHF
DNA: TGTGCCAGCAGTTTCAACGGGGCAAATCAGCCCCAGCATTTT

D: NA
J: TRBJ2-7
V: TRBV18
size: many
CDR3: CASSRSGTGSYEQYF
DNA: TGTGCCAGCTCACGATCCGGGACGGGCTCCTACGAGCAGTACTTC

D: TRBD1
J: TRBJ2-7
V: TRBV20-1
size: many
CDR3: CSARPPWTGPLYEQYF
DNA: TGCAGTGCTAGACCTCCATGGACAGGCCCCCTTTACGAGCAGTACTTC

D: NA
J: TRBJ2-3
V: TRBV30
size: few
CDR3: CAWRLDTQYF
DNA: TGTGCCTGGAGGCTAGATACGCAGTATTTT

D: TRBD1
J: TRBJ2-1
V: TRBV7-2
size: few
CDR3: CASSFSWDRYNEQFF
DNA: TGTGCCAGCAGCTTTTCCTGGGACAGGTACAATGAGCAGTTCTTC

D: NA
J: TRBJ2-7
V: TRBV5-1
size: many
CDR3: CASSLVTGSYEQYF
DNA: TGCGCCAGCAGCTTGGTGACGGGGAGCTACGAGCAGTACTTC

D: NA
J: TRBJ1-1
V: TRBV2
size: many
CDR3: CASSLAQGFMNTEAFF
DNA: TGTGCCAGCAGTTTAGCGCAGGGTTTTATGAACACTGAAGCTTTCTTT

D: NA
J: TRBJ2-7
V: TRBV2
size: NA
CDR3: CATGPHKNYEQYF
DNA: TGTGCCACGGGACCCCACAAAAACTACGAGCAGTACTTC

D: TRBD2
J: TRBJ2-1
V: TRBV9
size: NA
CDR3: CASSVGLATYNEQFF
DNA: TGTGCCAGCAGCGTAGGACTAGCGACCTACAATGAGCAGTTCTTC

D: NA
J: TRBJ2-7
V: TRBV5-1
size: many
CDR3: CASSLDQLNYEQYF
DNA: TGCGCCAGCAGCTTGGATCAGTTAAACTACGAGCAGTACTTC

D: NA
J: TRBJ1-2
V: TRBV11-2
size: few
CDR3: CASSGTYGNYGYTF
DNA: TGTGCCAGCAGCGGGACGTATGGGAACTATGGCTACACCTTC

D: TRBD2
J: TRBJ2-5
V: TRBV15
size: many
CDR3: CATSSKTSDQETQYF
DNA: TGTGCCACCAGCAGTAAGACTAGCGACCAAGAGACCCAGTACTTC

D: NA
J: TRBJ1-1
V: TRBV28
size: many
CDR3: CASRPQGGGTKNTEAFF
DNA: TGTGCCAGCAGACCACAGGGCGGGGGAACGAAGAACACTGAAGCTTTCTTT

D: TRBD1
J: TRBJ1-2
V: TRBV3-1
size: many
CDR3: CATTGAYGYTF
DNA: TGTGCCACCACAGGGGCCTATGGCTACACCTTC

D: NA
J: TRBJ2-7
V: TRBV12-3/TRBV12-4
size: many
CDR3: CASSSKGIRSEQYF
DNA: TGTGCCAGCAGTTCCAAAGGGATTAGGAGCGAGCAGTACTTC